The 24 T cell receptor beta chains reported below all come from one sample, sequenced in a study of long-term antiretroviral therapy in people with HIV. The authors ran the immunoSEQ assay, v3.0, at survey level. Produced via immunoSEQ multiplex PCR; TCRdb's table is partial and in-frame only. The sample shows more than 45,000 clones, about 86% of them seen only once. The sequencing here drew on unsorted PBMCs, taken 0.8 years after starting antiretroviral therapy. These TCRs come from a young woman with HIV.

The chain links TRBV19 to TRBJ2-2; D may correspond to TRBD1 or TRBD2 (5 bases each). The CDR3 is 15 amino acids. Germline CDR1 reads LNHDA; CDR2 reads SQIVND (reference sequence). With 8 bases removed from V and 2 bases from J, the gap between germline ends came to 15 bases. CDR3 nucleotides: TGTGCCAGTCGCCCCCCCGGGGCCAACACCGGGGAGCTGTTTTTT. Translating gives CASRPPGANTGELFF.

The V and J genes are TRBV27 and TRBJ2-7, with 10 positions matching TRBD1. The ends lost 6 bases at V and 5 bases at J; junction bases unmatched: 13. The CDR3 spans 16 residues. CDR1 is MNHEY, CDR2 SMNVEV, per germline (reference sequence). The CDR3 nucleotides read TGTGCCAGCAGCCGTCCCCCCGGGACAGGGGACCACGAGCAGTACTTC. This translates into CASSRPPGTGDHEQYF.

The V call is TRBV28, the J call TRBJ1-3; tentatively, D is TRBD1 (5 bases). The germline V and J ends were trimmed by 6 bases and 0 bases, with 15 bases remaining between them. This CDR3 contains 16 residues. Germline lookup yields CDR1 MDHEN and CDR2 SYDVKM. CDR3 region: CASSHKRGRSGNTIYF. The CDR3 DNA is TGTGCCAGCAGCCACAAGCGGGGCCGCTCTGGAAACACCATATATTTT.

The CDR3 here is CASSYPRTGSAISSNQPQHF. The CDR3 nucleotides read TGTGCCAGTAGTTACCCCAGGACAGGGAGTGCGATTAGTAGCAATCAGCCCCAGCATTTT. The chain combines TRBV19 with TRBJ1-5; TRBD1 agrees at 8 bases. The CDR3 has 20 amino acids. Germline V CDR1 and CDR2: LNHDA, SQIVND (reference sequence). J lost 0 bases, V lost 5 bases, and 18 bases had no gene match.

This clone was recorded only once. The chain carries TRBV11-3 and TRBJ2-5, with 8 bases lining up with TRBD2. The J segment lost 4 bases and the V segment lost 2 bases, leaving 6 bases of the junction unmatched. The CDR3 length is 15 residues. Germline V gene lookup returns CDR1 SGHNT and CDR2 YENEEA. In DNA form, the CDR3 reads TGTGCCAGCAGCTTACGAGCGGGAGTGGTAGAGACCCAGTACTTC. Amino acids: CASSLRAGVVETQYF.

The gene calls are TRBV7-8 and TRBJ2-3; 9 bases are a match to TRBD2. This CDR3 spans 17 amino acids. With 7 bases clipped from V and 1 base from J, the junction kept 12 bases outside the gene matches. Looked up from germline, CDR1 is SGHVS and CDR2 is FQNEAQ. DNA of the CDR3: TGTGCCAGCATCCCGCTACCTATAGCGGGAGGCACAGATACGCAGTATTTT. Its translation: CASIPLPIAGGTDTQYF.

This chain uses TRBV4-3 with TRBJ1-4; 7 nucleotides agree with TRBD1. Trimming cost V 0 bases and J 4 bases; bases outside gene matches: 5. The CDR3 runs 16 residues. Germline V CDR1 and CDR2: LGHNA, YSLEER. The CDR3 is CASSQDWDSFNEKLFF. The CDR3 nucleotides read TGCGCCAGCAGCCAAGATTGGGACAGCTTTAATGAAAAACTGTTTTTT.

J is TRBJ2-7 and V is TRBV2, with 9 bases identical to TRBD1. V trimming: 7 bases; J trimming: 2 bases; junction bases outside the gene matches: 9. CDR3 size: 15 residues. Germline V gene data show CDR1 as SNHLY and CDR2 as FYNNEI. The CDR3 DNA sequence: TGTGCCAGCACCTCCGGGACAGGGAGCCCCTACGAGCAGTACTTC. Residues: CASTSGTGSPYEQYF.

The V call is TRBV10-2, the J call TRBJ2-7; 7 nucleotides agree with TRBD1. The CDR3 is made up of 13 amino acids. Germline V gene lookup returns CDR1 WSHSY and CDR2 SAAADI. Trimming took 5 bases from V and 0 from J; bases not matched to a gene: 1. The CDR3 nucleotides are TGCGCCAGCAGTCGGGACAGCTCCTACGAGCAGTACTTC. Its translation: CASSRDSSYEQYF.

The chain links TRBV6-6 to TRBJ1-4; D uncertain. Germline lookup yields CDR1 MNHNY and CDR2 SVGAGI (reference sequence). Trimming removed 6 bases at V and 1 base at J, with 12 bases between. This CDR3 has 15 amino acids. DNA of the CDR3: TGTGCCAGCAGGGATTTTGATGGAACTAATGAAAAACTGTTTTTT. Translation gives CASRDFDGTNEKLFF.

This clone has a handful of counts. The chain is built from TRBV12-5 and TRBJ1-5; 7 nucleotides line up with TRBD1. The V segment lost 8 bases and the J segment 4 bases; nucleotides outside the gene matches: 5. Germline V gene data show CDR1 as LGHNT and CDR2 as FRNRAP. CDR3 length equals 13 residues. The CDR3 reads CASRGTENQPQHF. The CDR3 nucleotides read TGTGCTAGTAGAGGGACAGAAAATCAGCCCCAGCATTTT.

The chain combines TRBV29-1 with TRBJ2-1; TRBD2 might be the D (6 bases). CDR1 SQVTM and CDR2 ANQGSEA come from the germline V gene. This CDR3 region has 15 residues. Trimming cost V 2 bases and J 8 bases, with 19 bases left between them. Here the CDR3 DNA reads TGCAGCGTTGAATCCAAGCGGGCTCGCCAGTATGAGCAGTTCTTC. Its protein product is CSVESKRARQYEQFF.

This chain uses TRBV19 with TRBJ1-2; TRBD1 is a possible D gene (5 bases). Trimming removed 3 bases at V and 4 bases at J, with 12 bases between. CDR1 and CDR2 (germline): LNHDA, SQIVND (reference sequence). CDR3 size: 14 residues. The DNA of the CDR3 is TGTGCCAGTAGTATTCAAGGGACCACCTATGGCTACACCTTC. It specifies CASSIQGTTYGYTF.

This clone was observed a handful of times. The chain combines TRBV18 with TRBJ2-7, with TRBD2 identical over 9 bases. Germline V gene data show CDR1 as KGHSH and CDR2 as LQKENI. V shed 3 bases, J shed 5 bases, and the junction held 8 bases outside the gene matches. The CDR3 has 15 amino acids. CDR3 region: CASSPVGGRDHEQYF. The CDR3 nucleotides read TGTGCCAGCTCACCCGTTGGCGGGAGGGACCACGAGCAGTACTTC.

This chain connects TRBV21-1 to TRBJ2-1; the table gives TRBD1 as D, unverified against the DNA. TRBV21-1 is a recognized pseudogene. This CDR3 has 15 amino acids. CDR3 sequence: CASTTWDRFYNEQFF. CDR3 in DNA: TGTGCCAGCACCACCTGGGACAGGTTCTACAATGAGCAGTTCTTC.

The rearrangement uses TRBV7-6 and TRBJ2-1; 9 nucleotides match TRBD1. After removal of 6 bases from V and 8 bases from J, the junction contained 14 bases not matched to a gene. From germline, CDR1 is SGHVS and CDR2 FNYEAQ. The CDR3 spans 16 residues. CDR3 protein: CASRSTPGTGYHEQFF. The CDR3 DNA reads as TGTGCCAGCAGGTCTACCCCCGGGACAGGGTACCATGAGCAGTTCTTC.

The rearrangement links TRBV27 to TRBJ2-1; 11 bases match TRBD2. The CDR3 is made up of 14 amino acids. The trim removed 5 bases at V and 9 bases at J, leaving 6 bases unmatched. Per the germline V gene, CDR1 is MNHEY and CDR2 is SMNVEV (reference sequence). This chain's CDR3 is CASSALAGEAEQFF. For the CDR3, the DNA is TGTGCCAGCAGTGCACTAGCGGGAGAGGCTGAGCAGTTCTTC.

V and J are TRBV25-1 and TRBJ1-5, with D possibly matching TRBD1 (5 bases). The germline V and J ends were trimmed by 4 bases and 11 bases, with 18 bases remaining between them. Germline V gene sequence: CDR1 MGHDK, CDR2 SYGVNS. CDR3 length equals 14 residues. This CDR3 reads CASSAIGDFRAQHF. In DNA, the CDR3 is TGTGCCAGCAGTGCCATTGGGGACTTTAGGGCCCAGCATTTT.

This clone showed up just once. V usage is TRBV28 and J usage is TRBJ1-1; tentatively, D is TRBD1 (5 bases). V was shortened by 3 bases and J by 5 bases, with 10 bases between the two germline ends. The CDR3 has 13 amino acids. Germline V CDR1 and CDR2: MDHEN, SYDVKM. CDR3 DNA: TGTGCCAGCAGTTTGGGGGAGCGAACTGAAGCTTTCTTT. Encoded protein: CASSLGERTEAFF.

The genes are TRBV10-1 and TRBJ1-5; TRBD1 might be the D (6 bases). The CDR3 is 12 amino acids. V was clipped by 8 bases and J by 4 bases, with 9 bases between them. Germline V lookup: CDR1 WNHNN, CDR2 SYGVQD (reference sequence). The CDR3 DNA reads as TGCGCCAGCGGAACAGGGAATCAGCCCCAGCATTTT. Its protein is CASGTGNQPQHF.

This chain connects TRBV5-1 to TRBJ2-7; TRBD2 matches 9 bases. V dropped 4 bases and J dropped 5; count of bases not matched to a gene: 13. CDR3 length: 16 residues. The germline CDR1 and CDR2 sequences are SGHRS and YFSETQ. DNA for the CDR3: TGCGCCAGCAGCCGACCCCCCGGTAGCGGGAGCCACGAGCAGTACTTC. Translation gives CASSRPPGSGSHEQYF.

Worth noting for this clone: A read error may produce the germline difference seen at one junction end. The chain links TRBV5-4 to TRBJ2-7; TRBD1 aligns across 9 bases. The CDR3 is 14 amino acids. Looked up from germline, CDR1 is SGHNT and CDR2 is YYREEE (reference sequence). Here the CDR3 reads CASSPDRGDGEQYF. CDR3 bases: TGCGCCAGCAGCCCGGACAGGGGTGATGGCGAGCAGTACTTC.

This sequence joins TRBV19 and TRBJ2-1; 7 nucleotides match TRBD1. V trimming: 6 bases; J trimming: 0 bases; junction bases outside the gene matches: 11. CDR1 and CDR2 (germline): LNHDA, SQIVND (reference sequence). This CDR3 has 17 amino acids. The CDR3 reads CASSWKGQSSSYNEQFF. The CDR3 DNA is TGTGCCAGTAGCTGGAAGGGACAGTCGAGCTCCTACAATGAGCAGTTCTTC.

V usage is TRBV11-2 and J usage is TRBJ2-2; tentatively, D is TRBD2 (6 bases). The CDR3 length is 15 residues. The V gene lost 3 bases and the J gene lost 6 bases, with 14 bases spanning the gap. CDR1 is SGHAT, CDR2 FQNNGV, per germline. The CDR3 DNA reads TGTGCCAGCAGCTTGCAGGAGGGTATATCCGGGGAGCTGTTTTTT. Translation: CASSLQEGISGELFF.